This T cell receptor beta chain is from a study of CD8+CD57+ T cells in acquired aplastic anemia. As for the study in general: The study obtained an average of about 3.2 ug of DNA from sorted CD4+ and CD8+ cells. Healthy donors averaged around 10 million reads for CD4+ cells.

General study results and limits: Patients and controls had CD8+ Simpson's diversity values that were not significantly distinct. Patients and controls shared approximately 28 CD8+ CDR3 sequences.

Genomic DNA provided the template from which TCR beta VDJ and CDR3 profiles were obtained. MiXCR, run by TCRdb on the reads, gives a single entry per CDR3 protein. The data contain about 160,000 distinct CDR3 sequences, approximately 40% of them seen just once; the ten biggest clones take up over 0.95%. Many counts were recorded for this clonotype. Its specificity is unknown. The V gene's germline CDR1 is LNHDA and CDR2 SQIVND (reference sequence). The CDR3 is 14 amino acids. The V call is TRBV19, the J call TRBJ2-7, with a weak D call TRBD1 (5 bases). The origin of this receptor is a human donor in good health. Sequenced input: sorted CD4+, CD8+, or CD8+CD57+ T cells (not recorded which) from PBMCs. The CDR3 is CAAGEAGLRNEQYF. DNA of the CDR3: TGTGCGGCCGGTGAGGCAGGGCTTAGGAACGAGCAGTACTTC.